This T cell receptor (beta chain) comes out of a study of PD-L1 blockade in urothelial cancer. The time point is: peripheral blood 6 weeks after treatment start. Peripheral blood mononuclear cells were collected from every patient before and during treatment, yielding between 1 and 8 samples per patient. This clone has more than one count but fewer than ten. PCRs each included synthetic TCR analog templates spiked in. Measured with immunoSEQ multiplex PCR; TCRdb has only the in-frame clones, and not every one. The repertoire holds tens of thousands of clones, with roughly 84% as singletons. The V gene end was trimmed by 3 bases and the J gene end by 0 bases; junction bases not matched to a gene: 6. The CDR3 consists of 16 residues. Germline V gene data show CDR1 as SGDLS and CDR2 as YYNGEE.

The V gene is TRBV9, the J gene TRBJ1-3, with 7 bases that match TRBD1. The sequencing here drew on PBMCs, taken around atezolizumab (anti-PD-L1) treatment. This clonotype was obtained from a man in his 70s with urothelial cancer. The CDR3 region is CASSASTGASGNTIYF. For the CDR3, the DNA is TGTGCCAGCAGCGCGTCAACAGGGGCCTCTGGAAACACCATATATTTT.